This T cell receptor beta chain was retrieved from a study of PD-1 blockade in classical Hodgkin lymphoma. Using immunoSEQ multiplex PCR, the repertoire was profiled, and TCRdb retains in-frame clones only, with some absent. The sample has fewer than 30,000 clones, about 82% seen once. The study, taken as a whole, reports: Healthy donors were reported to have higher baseline TCR diversity than newly diagnosed patients.

There was relapse after autologous stem cell transplantation in every patient, and there was variation in brentuximab vedotin exposure. V lost 7 bases to trimming and J lost 6 bases, with 15 bases between them. The CDR3 runs 13 residues. The germline V gene has CDR1 SGHNT and CDR2 YYREEE (reference sequence). The sample holds one count of this clone. Its antigen is not known. The material sequenced was peripheral blood mononuclear cells (PBMCs), taken before the second cycle of nivolumab. The TCR originated in a human donor with classical Hodgkin lymphoma. The rearrangement uses TRBV5-4 and TRBJ2-3; D remains unclear. The CDR3 DNA reads TGTGCCAGCTCCCTAGGAGTCTGGGATACGCAGTATTTT. Amino acids: CASSLGVWDTQYF.